Below, 6 T cell receptor beta chains from the same sample are listed, as sequenced in a study of pediatric ulcerative colitis. Produced via immunoSEQ multiplex PCR; TCRdb's table is partial and in-frame only. The sample holds fewer than 40,000 clones; around 80% are singletons and the top ten take 3.5% to 4.5%. Sequences were obtained from blood. These receptors came from a boy aged 5-17 years with severe ulcerative colitis.

The chain recombines TRBV2 with TRBJ2-1, with D tentatively TRBD1 or TRBD2 (6 bases each). V lost 6 bases and J lost 0, with 15 bases in between. The CDR3 has 16 amino acids. Looked up from germline, CDR1 is SNHLY and CDR2 is FYNNEI. CDR3 protein: CASSAQGGSSYNEQFF. The DNA of the CDR3 is TGTGCCAGCAGCGCTCAAGGGGGGAGCTCCTACAATGAGCAGTTCTTC.

The chain is built from TRBV5-1 and TRBJ1-1; possible D gene TRBD1, 6 bases. Per the germline V gene, CDR1 is SGHRS and CDR2 is YFSETQ. V shed 3 bases and J shed 0 bases, with 15 bases lying between them. The CDR3 spans 16 residues. In DNA, the CDR3 is TGCGCCAGCAGCTCCCCAGGACAGACTATGAACACTGAAGCTTTCTTT. As protein: CASSSPGQTMNTEAFF.

The DNA of the CDR3 is TGTGCCAGCAAGTCTAGAGGGGACAATGAGCAGTTCTTC. It yields the protein CASKSRGDNEQFF. This rearrangement joins TRBV2 to TRBJ2-1; D possibly matches TRBD1 or TRBD2 (5 bases each). CDR1 and CDR2 from the germline V gene are SNHLY and FYNNEI. This CDR3 contains 13 residues. V lost 7 bases, J lost 5 bases, and 12 bases lay in between.

The chain joins TRBV6-1 to TRBJ2-2; D remains ambiguous. The CDR3 totals 14 residues. Germline-derived CDR1 and CDR2 are MNHNS and SASEGT. Trimming took off 3 bases at V and 0 bases at J, with 5 bases between the two ends. In nucleotides, the CDR3 is TGTGCCAGCAGTGACACCCCGAACACCGGGGAGCTGTTTTTT. Protein: CASSDTPNTGELFF.

V and J are TRBV2 and TRBJ2-5; the D gene is possibly TRBD2 (6 bases). The J call may be mistaken, given a closer DNA end match to TRBJ2-7. Per germline, CDR1 SNHLY and CDR2 FYNNEI. This CDR3 spans 14 amino acids. For the CDR3, the DNA is TGTGCCAGCAAAAGTTCAGGGCGGGGCTACGAGCAGTACTTC. This translates into CASKSSGRGYEQYF.

The V call is TRBV6-5, the J call TRBJ1-1; TRBD1 aligns across 10 bases. The germline V gene encodes CDR1 MNHEY and CDR2 SVGAGI. V shed 2 bases, J shed 5 bases, and the junction held 8 bases outside the gene matches. The CDR3 sequence is 16 residues long. This CDR3 reads CASSYGQGVFLTEAFF. In DNA, the CDR3 is TGTGCCAGCAGTTACGGACAGGGGGTTTTTTTAACTGAAGCTTTCTTT.